These 29 T cell receptor beta chains were all obtained from the same sample, sequenced in a study of shared clonotypes between healthy human individuals. Clones were sequenced by immunoSEQ multiplex PCR, and TCRdb holds only the in-frame ones, with some missing. This table has roughly 480,000 clones, 65% to 80% appearing once. Sequencing used PBMCs. These receptors came from a woman between 35 and 50 years old in good health. Some clones in this sample may be carry-over from other donors' samples.

The rearrangement joins TRBV5-1 to TRBJ2-1; 11 bases line up with TRBD2. The CDR3 loop spans 17 amino acids. Germline V lookup: CDR1 SGHRS, CDR2 YFSETQ. V shed 4 bases, J shed 4 bases, and the junction held 10 bases outside the gene matches. The DNA of the CDR3 is TGCGCCAGCAGCCCCGACCCCCTAGCGGGAGGTTACAATGAGCAGTTCTTC. Translating it yields CASSPDPLAGGYNEQFF.

The chain carries TRBV29-1 and TRBJ1-2; 8 nucleotides align to TRBD1. Germline values: CDR1 SQVTM, CDR2 ANQGSEA. This CDR3 contains 14 residues. Germline trimming cut 6 bases from V and 6 bases from J; bases unmatched to any gene: 12. Written as DNA, the CDR3 is TGCAGCGTCCAGACCCTGGACAGGGCGCATGGCTACACCTTC. Its protein product is CSVQTLDRAHGYTF.

The chain combines TRBV4-3 with TRBJ2-5; D is undetermined. This CDR3 spans 13 amino acids. The germline V gene has CDR1 LGHNA and CDR2 YSLEER. The ends were cut back, 4 bases at V and 2 bases at J, with 8 bases in the middle. CDR3 nucleotides: TGCGCCAGCAGCCGGGGTAGGCAAGAGACCCAGTACTTC. This encodes CASSRGRQETQYF.

The gene calls are TRBV6-5 and TRBJ1-2, with D hard to call. Germline-derived CDR1 and CDR2 are MNHEY and SVGAGI. This CDR3 has 11 residues. Trimming shortened V by 6 bases and J by 6 bases, and 8 bases separated the two germline ends. DNA for the CDR3: TGTGCCAGCAGCCCCGGGGATGGCTACACCTTC. It is translated as CASSPGDGYTF.

The V and J genes are TRBV7-6 and TRBJ2-1, with D possibly being TRBD1 or TRBD2 (7 bases each). CDR1 and CDR2 from the germline V gene are SGHVS and FNYEAQ. This CDR3 has 15 residues. Deletions cut 6 bases from V and 4 bases from J, with 16 bases between. DNA of the CDR3: TGTGCCAGCAGTCATAGCAGGGGGGGGTACAATGAGCAGTTCTTC. Translated, it gives CASSHSRGGYNEQFF.

This clone has a handful of counts. J is TRBJ2-2 and V is TRBV7-6; a possible D gene is TRBD1 (6 bases). This CDR3 spans 16 amino acids. The germline gives CDR1 SGHVS, CDR2 FNYEAQ. Trimming cost V 5 bases and J 0 bases, with 13 bases left between them. This CDR3 reads CASSPGTPANTGELFF. The DNA for the CDR3 is TGTGCCAGCAGCCCCGGGACACCAGCGAACACCGGGGAGCTGTTTTTT.

The chain couples TRBV6-4 to TRBJ2-2, with D hard to call. V lost 0 bases, J lost 6 bases, and 8 bases lay in between. Germline CDR1 and CDR2: MRHNA and SNTAGT. The CDR3 consists of 14 residues. Written as DNA, the CDR3 is TGTGCCAGCAGTGACTCGGTTGGGTCCGGGGAGCTGTTTTTT. This codes for CASSDSVGSGELFF.

This clone was observed once. The rearrangement joins TRBV7-8 to TRBJ2-2; D is ambiguous. This CDR3 contains 14 residues. Trimming stripped 1 base from V and 1 base from J, with 4 bases between. Germline V CDR1 and CDR2: SGHVS, FQNEAQ. CDR3 DNA: TGTGCCAGCAGCTTAGTAAGGAACACCGGGGAGCTGTTTTTT. Encoded protein: CASSLVRNTGELFF.

The sample holds many counts of this clone. V is TRBV6-5 and J is TRBJ1-4; D is uncertain. Germline loops: CDR1 MNHEY, CDR2 SVGAGI. V lost 0 bases, J lost 9 bases, and 14 bases lay in between. There are 15 residues in the CDR3. The CDR3 region is CASSYSSSTIKKLFF. The CDR3 bases are TGTGCCAGCAGTTACTCAAGCTCTACAATAAAAAAACTGTTTTTT.

V is TRBV9 and J is TRBJ2-2; 11 bases map to TRBD2. CDR1 SGDLS and CDR2 YYNGEE come from the germline V gene. V lost 4 bases, J lost 1 base, and 12 bases stayed unmatched. This CDR3 has 19 residues. The CDR3 DNA is TGTGCCAGCAGCCCGCGCCCATCGACTAGCGGGGTGAACACCGGGGAGCTGTTTTTT. This encodes CASSPRPSTSGVNTGELFF.

For the CDR3, the DNA is TGTGCCACTTCGGACAGTCCGAACACTGAAGCTTTCTTT. Amino acid sequence: CATSDSPNTEAFF. This chain connects TRBV28 to TRBJ1-1, with D tentatively TRBD1 (6 bases). Looked up from germline, CDR1 is MDHEN and CDR2 is SYDVKM. The V end lost 10 bases, the J end lost 1 base, and 13 bases lay between the germline ends. The CDR3 has 13 residues.

The chain couples TRBV30 to TRBJ2-6; possibly TRBD1 or TRBD2 for D (5 bases each). The V end lost 4 bases, the J end lost 5 bases, and 9 bases lay between the germline ends. CDR1 and CDR2 (germline): GTSNPN, SVGIG (reference sequence). The CDR3 is 13 residues long. The CDR3 region has the DNA TGTGCCTGGACGGGACCCCGGGCCAACGTCCTGACTTTC. Its protein product is CAWTGPRANVLTF.

The sample holds a few counts of this clone. At one end the junction does not follow the germline gene, possibly because of a read error. The rearrangement links TRBV7-8 to TRBJ1-1; perhaps TRBD1 as D (6 bases). Germline V CDR1 and CDR2: SGHVS, FQNEAQ. The CDR3 consists of 10 residues. CDR3 bases: TGTGCCAGCAGCTTCAGGGGATTCGCTTTT. Translating gives CASSFRGFAF. The variable domain in full, completed from reference TRBV7-8 and TRBJ1-1, reads GAGVSQSPRYKVAKRGQDVALRCDPISGHVSLFWYQQALGQGPEFLTYFQNEAQLDKSGLPSDRFFAERPEGSVSTLKIQRTQQEDSAVYLCASSFRGFAFGQGTRLTVV.

The rearrangement uses TRBV6-1 and TRBJ2-7; possible D gene TRBD1, 8 bases. V shed 6 bases and J shed 7 bases, with 16 bases lying between them. Germline V gene sequence: CDR1 MNHNS, CDR2 SASEGT. The CDR3 has 13 residues. CDR3 DNA sequence: TGTGCCAGCAGGCCCGACAGGGGAGGGGAGCAGTACTTC. Its translation: CASRPDRGGEQYF.

This clone was picked up many times. Other DNA sequences in the sample encode the same CDR3. V is TRBV5-4 and J is TRBJ2-2, with D uncertain. V was cut by 0 bases and J by 0 bases, with 6 bases left in between. This CDR3 is 15 amino acids long. Germline V gene data show CDR1 as SGHNT and CDR2 as YYREEE (reference sequence). Here the CDR3 DNA reads TGTGCCAGCAGCTTGGGCCTTCCGAACACCGGGGAGCTGTTTTTT. Its protein is CASSLGLPNTGELFF.

This clone came up many times. The chain is built from TRBV7-6 and TRBJ2-2, with 7 bases matching TRBD2. V lost 0 bases and J lost 0; bases outside the gene matches: 1. CDR3 length: 16 amino acids. Germline loops: CDR1 SGHVS, CDR2 FNYEAQ. The CDR3 coding sequence is TGTGCCAGCAGCTTAGCTAGCGGGCCGAACACCGGGGAGCTGTTTTTT. Its protein is CASSLASGPNTGELFF.

The CDR3 loop reads CASTRTGGLETQYF. CDR3 coding DNA: TGTGCCAGCACGAGAACAGGGGGTCTTGAGACCCAGTACTTC. This chain joins TRBV2 and TRBJ2-5, with TRBD1 identical over 8 bases. Trimming cost V 7 bases and J 5 bases; bases outside gene matches: 9. Germline lookup yields CDR1 SNHLY and CDR2 FYNNEI. This CDR3 region has 14 residues.

The V call is TRBV11-3, the J call TRBJ2-2; 7 positions match TRBD1. The germline V gene encodes CDR1 SGHNT and CDR2 YENEEA. The CDR3 totals 16 residues. The J segment lost 1 base and the V segment lost 4 bases, leaving 6 bases of the junction unmatched. CDR3 protein: CASSSQQGRNTGELFF. The CDR3 bases are TGTGCCAGCAGCTCCCAACAGGGGAGGAACACCGGGGAGCTGTTTTTT.

This chain uses TRBV6-1 with TRBJ2-2, with a weak D call TRBD1 (6 bases). The CDR3 contains 15 residues. The germline gives CDR1 MNHNS, CDR2 SASEGT. Trimming cost V 2 bases and J 4 bases, with 11 bases left between them. The CDR3 loop reads CASSEPGAVTGELFF. The DNA of the CDR3 is TGTGCCAGCAGTGAACCAGGGGCGGTCACCGGGGAGCTGTTTTTT.

Only one count was recorded for this clone. This sample includes further DNA sequences coding for the same CDR3. This sequence joins TRBV11-2 and TRBJ2-7, with D hard to call. In germline, CDR1 is SGHAT, CDR2 FQNNGV. V was pared by 1 base and J by 1 base, with 5 bases between. There are 13 residues in the CDR3. In DNA form, the CDR3 reads TGTGCCAGCAGCTTAGGGTTTTCCTACGAGCAGTACTTC. Its protein product is CASSLGFSYEQYF.

J is TRBJ2-5 and V is TRBV2; D is possibly TRBD2 (5 bases). CDR1 SNHLY and CDR2 FYNNEI come from the germline V gene. The ends were cut back, 4 bases at V and 5 bases at J, with 20 bases in the middle. This CDR3 comprises 16 residues. The CDR3 is CASSVGRQPSGETQYF. For the CDR3, the DNA is TGTGCCAGCAGTGTCGGCAGACAACCCTCGGGGGAGACCCAGTACTTC.

The gene calls are TRBV4-2 and TRBJ2-3; TRBD2 matches at 7 bases. The germline CDR1 and CDR2 sequences are LGHNA and YNFKEQ. V trimming: 0 bases; J trimming: 6 bases; junction bases outside the gene matches: 15. The CDR3 has 18 residues. The CDR3 bases are TGTGCCAGCAGCCAAGATGTCCCCGGAGTAGCGGGTTTGGATACGCAGTATTTT. It translates to CASSQDVPGVAGLDTQYF.

In its sample, this clone was seen once. V gene TRBV11-2 combines with J gene TRBJ2-3, with TRBD1 as a possible D gene (6 bases). Looked up from germline, CDR1 is SGHAT and CDR2 is FQNNGV. This CDR3 comprises 15 residues. V was shortened by 1 base and J by 7 bases, with 15 bases between the two germline ends. The CDR3 protein is CASSLAQGFVNTQYF. The CDR3 DNA sequence: TGTGCCAGCAGCTTAGCTCAGGGGTTCGTGAATACGCAGTATTTT. Based on the CDR3 plus reference TRBV11-2 and TRBJ2-3, the full variable domain is EAGVAQSPRYKIIEKRQSVAFWCNPISGHATLYWYQQILGQGPKLLIQFQNNGVVDDSQLPKDRFSAERLKGVDSTLKIQPAKLEDSAVYLCASSLAQGFVNTQYFGPGTRLTVL.

The chain carries TRBV12-5 and TRBJ2-1; 9 bases are shared with TRBD1. The V segment lost 5 bases and the J segment 6 bases; nucleotides outside the gene matches: 11. Germline V lookup: CDR1 LGHNT, CDR2 FRNRAP. The CDR3 runs to 16 residues. DNA of the CDR3: TGTGCTAGTGGTCTAAAACAGGGGGCTTTATTCAATGAGCAGTTCTTC. Translation: CASGLKQGALFNEQFF.

This sequence joins TRBV9 and TRBJ1-2, with 9 bases aligning to TRBD1. Germline CDR1 SGDLS, CDR2 YYNGEE. V dropped 3 bases and J dropped 4; count of bases not matched to a gene: 4. This CDR3 is built from 14 residues. The CDR3 is CASSAGTGIYGYTF. CDR3 bases: TGTGCCAGCAGCGCCGGGACAGGGATCTATGGCTACACCTTC.

This clone was counted at least ten times. The chain uses TRBV6-6 and TRBJ1-5, with D unresolved. This CDR3 is built from 15 residues. Trimming pared 4 bases from V and 0 bases from J, leaving 10 bases between. Per the germline V gene, CDR1 is MNHNY and CDR2 is SVGAGI (reference sequence). The CDR3 DNA reads TGTGCCAGCAGTTTCGGCGCTAATAGCAATCAGCCCCAGCATTTT. This translates into CASSFGANSNQPQHF.

For this clone: Other DNA sequences within the sample encode an identical CDR3. V gene TRBV2 combines with J gene TRBJ1-4; D is ambiguous. Trimming removed 4 bases from V and 5 bases from J, with 8 bases in between. This CDR3 spans 13 amino acids. Germline V lookup: CDR1 SNHLY, CDR2 FYNNEI. CDR3 loop: CASSGSGNEKLFF. CDR3 nucleotide sequence: TGTGCCAGCAGTGGATCAGGAAATGAAAAACTGTTTTTT.

Note on this clone: The junction and the germline gene differ at one end; a read error may be behind it. V gene TRBV30 combines with J gene TRBJ1-4, with a tentative D call TRBD1 (5 bases). The CDR3 runs to 13 residues. Germline V gene sequence: CDR1 GTSNPN, CDR2 SVGIG (reference sequence). The CDR3 spells CACKDSVNEKLLF. DNA of the CDR3: TGTGCCTGTAAAGACAGCGTTAATGAAAAACTGCTTTTT.

The chain combines TRBV5-1 with TRBJ2-2; D unresolved. CDR3 length: 14 amino acids. The V gene lost 1 base and the J gene lost 4 bases, with 8 bases spanning the gap. CDR1 is SGHRS, CDR2 YFSETQ, per germline. CDR3 sequence: CASSLFSATGELFF. In nucleotides, the CDR3 is TGCGCCAGCAGCTTGTTCTCAGCCACCGGGGAGCTGTTTTTT.